The clone carrying this T cell receptor beta chain was observed many times. What it binds is not known. cDNA molecules, individually, were tagged with unique molecular identifiers. TCRdb ran MiXCR on the 5' RACE reads and lists one entry per CDR3 protein. The table records 15,000 to 20,000 distinct CDR3 sequences, 4% to 5.5% of them present only once. The record originates from a study of early T cells in non-severe SARS-CoV-2 infection. Overall study: Chains from this unsorted whole-blood bulk RNA could not be paired. Study results and limitations: VDJdb-based matching was biased toward anti-spike CD8 responses and missed private and CD4 specificities.

This CDR3 is 16 amino acids long. V trimming: 2 bases; J trimming: 6 bases; junction bases outside the gene matches: 11. Germline V gene sequence: CDR1 SEHNR, CDR2 FQNEAQ (reference sequence). Sequenced material: whole blood. The receptor comes from an adult who was a healthcare worker with PCR-confirmed SARS-CoV-2 infection or an uninfected control (not recorded which). The rearrangement links TRBV7-9 to TRBJ1-1; 8 bases are shared with TRBD1. CDR3 amino acids: CASSLPTGVLGPEAFF. The CDR3 nucleotides read TGTGCCAGCAGCTTACCGACAGGGGTCCTGGGCCCTGAAGCTTTCTTT.